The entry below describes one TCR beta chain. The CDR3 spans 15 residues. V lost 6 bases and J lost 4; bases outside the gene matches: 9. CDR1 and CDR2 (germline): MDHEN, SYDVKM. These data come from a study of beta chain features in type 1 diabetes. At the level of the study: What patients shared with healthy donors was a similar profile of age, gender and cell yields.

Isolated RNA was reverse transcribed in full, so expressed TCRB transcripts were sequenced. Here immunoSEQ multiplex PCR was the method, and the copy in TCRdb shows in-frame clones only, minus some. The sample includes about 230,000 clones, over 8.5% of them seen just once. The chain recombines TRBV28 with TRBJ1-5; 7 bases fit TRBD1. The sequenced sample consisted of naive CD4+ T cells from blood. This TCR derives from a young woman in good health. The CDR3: CASSATLGQNQPQHF. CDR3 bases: TGTGCCAGCAGCGCGACCTTGGGACAGAATCAGCCCCAGCATTTT.